The 20 T cell receptor beta chains below come from one sample, sequenced in a study of human T cells and chemical hapten exposure. Indicated time point: patch test 1, 2 weeks after DPC sensitization. Treatment here: therapeutic diphenylcyclopropenone sensitization with weekly scalp DPC. One entry per CDR3 protein, called by TCRdb with MiXCR from the RACE reads. The data contain approximately 71,000 distinct CDR3 sequences, roughly 9.2% of them seen just once; the ten biggest clones take up 3.3%. This material consisted of whole blood, taken in connection with sensitization to the hapten diphenylcyclopropenone (DPC). The receptor source for this set is a woman aged 40-49 years with alopecia areata. Some clones in this sample may be carry-over from other donors' samples.

This clonotype showed up many times. This chain uses TRBV5-1 with TRBJ1-1; TRBD1 matches 9 bases. This CDR3 spans 13 amino acids. Germline CDR1 is SGHRS and CDR2 is YFSETQ. Trimming cost V 2 bases and J 6 bases; bases outside gene matches: 2. CDR3 nucleotides: TGCGCCAGCAGCTTACAGGGGGCCGCTGAAGCTTTCTTT. Translation gives CASSLQGAAEAFF.

This clonotype was observed a few times. The chain is built from TRBV20-1 and TRBJ2-7; D assignment may be TRBD1 or TRBD2 (6 bases each). V was trimmed by 5 bases and J by 6 bases, leaving 11 bases between them. Germline lookup yields CDR1 DFQATT and CDR2 SNEGSKA (reference sequence). The length of the CDR3 is 11 residues. The CDR3 DNA sequence: TGCAGTGCTCCCGGAGGGGGCGAGCAGTACTTC. It yields the protein CSAPGGGEQYF.

The V gene is TRBV20-1, the J gene TRBJ1-4; possibly TRBD1 for D (6 bases). V was clipped by 7 bases and J by 8 bases, with 20 bases between them. Per the germline V gene, CDR1 is DFQATT and CDR2 is SNEGSKA (reference sequence). The CDR3 is made up of 14 amino acids. The CDR3 is CSVPIRGGGEKLFF. In nucleotides, the CDR3 is TGCAGTGTCCCTATTAGGGGGGGCGGAGAAAAACTGTTTTTT.

This clonotype has ten or more counts. The V gene is TRBV5-1, the J gene TRBJ2-7, with D possibly matching TRBD1 (6 bases). Germline CDR1 SGHRS, CDR2 YFSETQ. The CDR3 has 15 amino acids. The V end was cut by 1 base, the J end by 3 bases, with 14 bases between. CDR3: CASSLSTGNFYEQYF. The DNA of the CDR3 is TGCGCCAGCAGCTTGAGTACAGGGAACTTCTACGAGCAGTACTTC.

This clonotype was detected a few times. CDR3 sequence (DNA): TGTGCCAGCTCAGGGGCGAGCAGAAACCTCTACGAGCAGTACTTC. It yields the protein CASSGASRNLYEQYF. This rearrangement joins TRBV18 to TRBJ2-7; maybe TRBD1 (5 bases). The CDR3 has 15 residues. CDR1 KGHSH and CDR2 LQKENI come from the germline V gene. V was cut by 5 bases and J by 3 bases, with 17 bases left in between.

The J gene is TRBJ2-3, the V gene TRBV4-2; maybe TRBD1 (5 bases). Germline loops: CDR1 LGHNA, CDR2 YNFKEQ. Trimming stripped 6 bases from V and 3 bases from J, with 10 bases between. The CDR3 covers 13 residues. The CDR3 region is CASRGALTDTQYF. The DNA of the CDR3 is TGTGCCAGCAGAGGGGCGTTAACAGATACGCAGTATTTT.

This clonotype was seen only a few times. V and J are TRBV7-2 and TRBJ2-7; TRBD1 matches at 9 bases. V lost 3 bases, J lost 2 bases, and 14 bases stayed unmatched. The CDR3 contains 18 residues. From germline, CDR1 is SGHTA and CDR2 FQGNSA. CDR3 DNA sequence: TGTGCCAGCAGCTTGGACAGGGGACTACCAAACGCGCCCTACGAGCAGTACTTC. It yields the protein CASSLDRGLPNAPYEQYF. Based on the CDR3 plus reference TRBV7-2 and TRBJ2-7, the full variable domain is GAGVSQSPSNKVTEKGKDVELRCDPISGHTALYWYRQSLGQGLEFLIYFQGNSAPDKSGLPSDRFSAERTGGSVSTLTIQRTQQEDSAVYLCASSLDRGLPNAPYEQYFGPGTRLTVT.

The sample holds many counts of this clonotype. The CDR3 sequence: CAGMNGRNEQFF. The CDR3 coding sequence is TGTGCCGGGATGAACGGGCGGAATGAGCAGTTCTTC. The rearrangement links TRBV6-7 to TRBJ2-1; no firm D call. TRBV6-7 is filed as an ORF, its function uncertain. Trimming pared 11 bases from V and 7 bases from J, leaving 15 bases between. This CDR3 spans 12 amino acids.

The V gene is TRBV10-2, the J gene TRBJ2-2, with 7 bases aligning to TRBD1. Trimming removed 10 bases from V and 0 bases from J; junction bases left unmatched: 8. The V gene's germline CDR1 is WSHSY and CDR2 SAAADI. CDR3 length: 15 residues. The CDR3 region is CAILRQGANTGELFF. The CDR3 coding sequence is TGCGCCATCCTGCGACAGGGCGCGAACACCGGGGAGCTGTTTTTT.

This sequence joins TRBV19 and TRBJ2-3; D is unclear. In germline, CDR1 is LNHDA, CDR2 SQIVND (reference sequence). This CDR3 has 15 amino acids. Between the trimmed V and J ends, which lost 3 bases and 7 bases, there was a span of 17 bases. CDR3 nucleotides: TGTGCCAGTAGTATGGCTTCGGCTTTCCTTCATACGCAGTATTTT. It codes for CASSMASAFLHTQYF.

This clonotype was counted a few times. The rearrangement uses TRBV7-9 and TRBJ1-4; 8 positions agree with TRBD1. V trimming: 3 bases; J trimming: 10 bases; junction bases outside the gene matches: 10. Germline CDR1 SEHNR, CDR2 FQNEAQ (reference sequence). The CDR3 consists of 15 residues. The chain's CDR3 is CASSFIGQGGGKLFF. Written as DNA, the CDR3 is TGTGCCAGCAGCTTCATCGGACAGGGAGGCGGAAAACTGTTTTTT.

This clonotype was seen at least ten times. This chain connects TRBV12-3 or TRBV12-4 to TRBJ2-2; possibly TRBD2 for D (5 bases). The CDR3 is made up of 15 amino acids. V was trimmed by 7 bases and J by 0 bases, leaving 12 bases between them. CDR3 protein: CASTRTGTNTGELFF. The CDR3 bases are TGTGCCAGCACCCGGACGGGAACGAACACCGGGGAGCTGTTTTTT.

The chain joins TRBV7-9 to TRBJ2-3; weak D call: TRBD2 (6 bases). Trimming took 1 base from V and 4 from J, leaving 15 bases between them. The CDR3 loop spans 16 amino acids. CDR1 is SEHNR, CDR2 FQNEAQ, per germline (reference sequence). The CDR3 loop is CASSLGRRPSADTQYF. CDR3 nucleotide sequence: TGTGCCAGCAGCTTAGGGCGCAGACCTAGCGCAGATACGCAGTATTTT. Complete variable domain (other parts from reference TRBV7-9 and TRBJ2-3): DTGVSQNPRHKITKRGQNVTFRCDPISEHNRLYWYRQTLGQGPEFLTYFQNEAQLEKSRLLSDRFSAERPKGSFSTLEIQRTEQGDSAMYLCASSLGRRPSADTQYFGPGTRLTVL.

The chain links TRBV7-2 to TRBJ2-7; D not certain. Trimming removed 0 bases at V and 7 bases at J, with 7 bases between. This CDR3 is built from 12 residues. Looked up from germline, CDR1 is SGHTA and CDR2 is FQGNSA. CDR3 sequence reads: CASSLAEEEQYF. In nucleotides, the CDR3 is TGTGCCAGCAGCTTAGCAGAAGAGGAGCAGTACTTC.

This clonotype was found a few times. CDR3 DNA: TGTGCCAGCAGCCACAGGGGTCAGCCCCAGCATTTT. Translating it yields CASSHRGQPQHF. The chain carries TRBV16 and TRBJ1-5; D may be TRBD1 (6 bases). CDR1 and CDR2 from the germline V gene are KGHSY and FQNENV. V was cut by 3 bases and J by 6 bases, with 6 bases left in between. The CDR3 runs 12 residues.

This clonotype was counted many times. The chain couples TRBV2 to TRBJ2-1, with a tentative D call TRBD2 (6 bases). Per the germline V gene, CDR1 is SNHLY and CDR2 is FYNNEI. Between the trimmed V and J ends, which lost 6 bases and 9 bases, there was a span of 15 bases. This CDR3 has 13 amino acids. In DNA form, the CDR3 reads TGTGCCAGCAGCCAGGAGGGTGGGACTGAGCAGTTCTTC. Protein product: CASSQEGGTEQFF.

The J gene is TRBJ2-7, the V gene TRBV5-5; 12 bases match TRBD1. The CDR3 runs 14 residues. Germline CDR1 and CDR2: SGHKS and YYEKEE (reference sequence). The V and J ends lost 4 bases and 6 bases, in that order; junction bases with no gene match: 5. CDR3 protein: CASSPGTGGLEQYF. Here the CDR3 DNA reads TGTGCCAGCAGCCCCGGGACAGGGGGCCTCGAGCAGTACTTC.

This rearrangement joins TRBV27 to TRBJ1-3, with a possible D match to TRBD1 (5 bases). This CDR3 contains 15 residues. CDR1 and CDR2 from the germline V gene are MNHEY and SMNVEV (reference sequence). Trimming took off 6 bases at V and 0 bases at J, with 12 bases between the two ends. CDR3 in DNA: TGTGCCAGCAGGCCGTGGGGGGACTCTGGAAACACCATATATTTT. As protein: CASRPWGDSGNTIYF.

A few counts support this clonotype. The genes are TRBV5-1 and TRBJ1-1; no clear D. The CDR3 length is 14 residues. The germline V gene has CDR1 SGHRS and CDR2 YFSETQ. Deletions cut 0 bases from V and 3 bases from J, with 9 bases between. CDR3 sequence (DNA): TGCGCCAGCAGCTTGGCCGGGAGCCACACTGAAGCTTTCTTT. Its translation is CASSLAGSHTEAFF.

This clonotype was found many times. This chain connects TRBV5-5 to TRBJ1-2; 7 positions agree with TRBD1. Germline trimming cut 0 bases from V and 5 bases from J; bases unmatched to any gene: 4. Germline CDR1 is SGHKS and CDR2 is YYEKEE (reference sequence). This CDR3 is 14 amino acids long. The CDR3 region has the DNA TGTGCCAGCAGCTTGGGACAGGGAGAATATGGCTACACCTTC. This codes for CASSLGQGEYGYTF.